This passage covers 12 T cell receptor beta chains from one sample sequenced in a study of T cells in localized non-small cell lung cancer (TCRdb year 2020). The library was produced with the immunoSEQ multiplex PCR assay. Drawn from immuneACCESS, this table holds only the in-frame rearrangements with V and J called that TCRdb kept. Clones are partly lost; checked studies trace under half to an unresolved V gene and leave the rest unexplained. In all, the sample holds over 45,000 clones, and 80% to 90% of those were seen once. Jointly, the top ten make up under 25% of the sample. The sample was peripheral blood, taken before any cancer treatment. All receptors come from a man between 35 and 75 years old with stage I squamous cell lung carcinoma.

V is TRBV11-2 and J is TRBJ2-7; 9 nucleotides align to TRBD2. V was clipped by 5 bases and J by 2 bases; unmatched bases: 7. Germline CDR1 is SGHAT and CDR2 is FQNNGV. This CDR3 contains 15 residues. This CDR3 is CASSTPSGIPYEQYF. As DNA, the CDR3 is TGTGCCAGCAGCACCCCTAGCGGGATTCCCTACGAGCAGTACTTC.

The chain links TRBV28 to TRBJ1-4, with TRBD1 matching 7 bases. The germline V gene encodes CDR1 MDHEN and CDR2 SYDVKM. The CDR3 is 14 residues long. V lost 3 bases, J lost 7 bases, and 5 bases stayed unmatched. In DNA form, the CDR3 reads TGTGCCAGCAGTTTTGGGACAGCTGTTGAAAAACTGTTTTTT. It is translated as CASSFGTAVEKLFF.

The chain is built from TRBV4-2 and TRBJ1-5; the D is unclear. The CDR3 totals 16 residues. Germline V CDR1 and CDR2: LGHNA, YNFKEQ. V shed 0 bases and J shed 0 bases, with 9 bases lying between them. The DNA for the CDR3 is TGTGCCAGCAGCCAAGATCGGGTTATTAGCAATCAGCCCCAGCATTTT. Protein: CASSQDRVISNQPQHF.

This clone was seen a few times. CDR3 in DNA: TGTGCCAGTAGTTCCAGGATAGCGGCGGGAGCTGCCGAGCAGTACTTC. Residues: CASSSRIAAGAAEQYF. The chain joins TRBV19 to TRBJ2-7, with 7 bases fitting TRBD2. Losses at the gene ends were 5 bases for V and 6 bases for J; bases not matched to a gene: 16. CDR1 is LNHDA and CDR2 is SQIVND in the germline V gene (reference sequence). The CDR3 runs to 16 residues.

J is TRBJ2-1 and V is TRBV28, with 9 bases that match TRBD2. This CDR3 spans 15 amino acids. Germline V CDR1 and CDR2: MDHEN, SYDVKM. V shed 9 bases and J 3 bases; nucleotides not matched to a gene: 9. DNA of the CDR3: TGTGCCAGTCTCGACCTTAGCGGGAGCTACAATGAGCAGTTCTTC. Protein sequence: CASLDLSGSYNEQFF.

V usage is TRBV5-4 and J usage is TRBJ2-5, with unresolved D. The ends were cut back, 1 base at V and 2 bases at J, with 9 bases in the middle. The CDR3 is made up of 14 amino acids. Germline V lookup: CDR1 SGHNT, CDR2 YYREEE (reference sequence). This chain's CDR3 is CASSLSAGQETQYF. The CDR3 region has the DNA TGTGCCAGCAGCTTGTCGGCAGGTCAAGAGACCCAGTACTTC.

This clone was observed once. This chain joins TRBV7-2 and TRBJ2-4; D remains ambiguous. The CDR3 spans 14 residues. Germline assignment: CDR1 SGHTA and CDR2 FQGNSA. The V gene lost 5 bases and the J gene lost 2 bases, with 10 bases spanning the gap. The CDR3 protein is CASSPIGSKNIQYF. CDR3 nucleotide sequence: TGTGCCAGCAGCCCCATCGGGTCCAAAAACATTCAGTACTTC.

V is TRBV29-1 and J is TRBJ2-7; D perhaps matches TRBD1 (6 bases). CDR1 and CDR2 from the germline V gene are SQVTM and ANQGSEA. This CDR3 region has 13 residues. V was trimmed by 5 bases and J by 5 bases, leaving 16 bases between them. CDR3 amino acids: CSVQQGNTHEQYF. For the CDR3, the DNA is TGCAGCGTTCAACAGGGAAATACACACGAGCAGTACTTC.

V gene TRBV7-9 combines with J gene TRBJ1-6; 8 bases align to TRBD1. The CDR3 extends over 15 amino acids. V shed 5 bases, J shed 8 bases, and the junction held 8 bases outside the gene matches. Germline V CDR1 and CDR2: SEHNR, FQNEAQ (reference sequence). As DNA, the CDR3 is TGTGCCAGCAGCACCCGACAGGGGAGTCATTCACCCCTCCACTTT. Translated: CASSTRQGSHSPLHF.

The chain employs TRBV7-9 and TRBJ2-7; TRBD2 agrees at 8 bases. The CDR3 loop spans 15 amino acids. The germline V gene has CDR1 SEHNR and CDR2 FQNEAQ (reference sequence). The V and J ends lost 3 bases and 5 bases, in that order; junction bases with no gene match: 9. CDR3: CASSLPPAGGHEQYF. CDR3 coding DNA: TGTGCCAGCAGCTTGCCCCCCGCGGGAGGCCACGAGCAGTACTTC.

The chain uses TRBV11-2 and TRBJ2-3; D possibly corresponds to TRBD2 (5 bases). The CDR3 is 12 amino acids. The germline CDR1 and CDR2 sequences are SGHAT and FQNNGV. V was cut by 4 bases and J by 6 bases, with 8 bases left in between. Here the CDR3 reads CASSSGWDTQYF. CDR3 DNA sequence: TGTGCCAGCAGCTCGGGGTGGGATACGCAGTATTTT.

V usage is TRBV6-1 and J usage is TRBJ2-1, with unresolved D. The CDR3 consists of 10 residues. Trimming stripped 6 bases from V and 15 bases from J, with 12 bases between. The germline CDR1 and CDR2 sequences are MNHNS and SASEGT. CDR3 in DNA: TGTGCCAGCAGAGGCCCAGGATGGTTCTTC. This translates into CASRGPGWFF.